Listed here are 3 T cell receptor beta chains from one sample, sequenced in a study of blood T cell repertoires in COVID-19 (dated by TCRdb to the early 2020s). The library came from the immunoSEQ multiplex PCR assay. Held by TCRdb, this immuneACCESS table contains in-frame sequences only and omits some clones. Under half of the omission traces to an unresolved V gene where checked; the cause of the rest is unknown. This sample holds around 320,000 clones; 75% to 90% were observed only once. Less than 2.5% of the sample comes from the top ten. Sequencing was done on a sample of peripheral blood. These receptors originate from a man between 18 and 29 years old with active or convalescent COVID-19.

V and J are TRBV18 and TRBJ2-3, with 9 bases that match TRBD1. Losses at the gene ends were 3 bases for V and 7 bases for J; bases not matched to a gene: 11. Per germline, CDR1 KGHSH and CDR2 LQKENI. The CDR3 sequence is 16 residues long. CDR3 coding DNA: TGTGCCAGCTCACCCCCGGACAGGGGCCTCGTGAATACGCAGTATTTT. It codes for CASSPPDRGLVNTQYF.

The V and J genes are TRBV10-3 and TRBJ2-1, with a possible D match to TRBD2 (5 bases). This CDR3 has 13 amino acids. CDR1 ENHRY and CDR2 SYGVKD come from the germline V gene. The V and J ends lost 0 bases and 12 bases respectively, with 12 bases between them. In DNA, the CDR3 is TGTGCCATCAGTGAGTCTGAGGATGAGGGGCAGTTCTTC. Residues: CAISESEDEGQFF.

This clone came up once. The chain employs TRBV5-1 and TRBJ2-1, with TRBD2 matching 11 bases. The germline V gene encodes CDR1 SGHRS and CDR2 YFSETQ. The CDR3 totals 14 residues. The J segment lost 5 bases and the V segment lost 4 bases, leaving 2 bases of the junction unmatched. The chain's CDR3 is CASSVLAGDNEQFF. In DNA, the CDR3 is TGCGCCAGCAGCGTACTAGCGGGAGACAATGAGCAGTTCTTC.